The 25 T cell receptor beta chains given below trace back to one sample, sequenced in a study of siplizumab effects on memory and regulatory T cells. Profiling relied on immunoSEQ multiplex PCR, and the TCRdb table lists in-frame clones only, not all of them. The sample lists some 100,000 clones; around 94% were seen once. The sequencing sample was made of Tregs sorted from blood. These receptors originate from a human donor in good health.

V is TRBV6-4 and J is TRBJ2-2; D is unclear. V was cut by 2 bases and J by 0 bases, with 10 bases left in between. The CDR3 extends over 16 amino acids. CDR1 is MRHNA, CDR2 SNTAGT, per germline. DNA for the CDR3: TGTGCCAGCAGTGACATCGGTTATTCGAACACCGGGGAGCTGTTTTTT. This sequence encodes CASSDIGYSNTGELFF.

The J gene is TRBJ2-7, the V gene TRBV7-2; possible D gene TRBD2, 5 bases. V was pared by 5 bases and J by 7 bases, with 18 bases between. The CDR3 has 14 residues. From germline, CDR1 is SGHTA and CDR2 FQGNSA. CDR3 amino acids: CASSQHLTNREQYF. In nucleotides, the CDR3 is TGTGCCAGCAGCCAACATTTGACTAACCGGGAGCAGTACTTC.

The J gene is TRBJ2-7, the V gene TRBV27; D possibly corresponds to TRBD2 (6 bases). Trimming removed 4 bases at V and 9 bases at J, with 10 bases between. The CDR3 has 11 residues. Germline CDR1 and CDR2: MNHEY and SMNVEV (reference sequence). The CDR3 is CASSSAGLQYF. CDR3 sequence (DNA): TGTGCCAGCAGTTCCGCGGGATTGCAGTACTTC.

The gene calls are TRBV5-6 and TRBJ2-4; 7 nucleotides line up with TRBD1. This CDR3 has 18 residues. Germline CDR1 is SGHDT and CDR2 is YYEEEE. Trimming took 1 base from V and 6 from J; bases not matched to a gene: 16. The CDR3 nucleotides read TGTGCCAGCAGCTTGTACGCGGGTTTCGAGGGGGCAGGAAACATTCAGTACTTC. This encodes CASSLYAGFEGAGNIQYF.

The chain carries TRBV6-6 and TRBJ1-1, with D unresolved. Trimming left V 6 bases short and J 1 base short, with 6 bases between. Germline-derived CDR1 and CDR2 are MNHNY and SVGAGI (reference sequence). The CDR3 has 12 residues. CDR3 nucleotides: TGTGCCAGCAGGAGCCAGAACACTGAAGCTTTCTTT. Its protein is CASRSQNTEAFF.

The chain joins TRBV7-9 to TRBJ2-2; no clear D. The V end lost 5 bases, the J end lost 8 bases, and 12 bases lay between the germline ends. The CDR3 loop spans 13 amino acids. Germline CDR1 and CDR2: SEHNR and FQNEAQ (reference sequence). In DNA, the CDR3 is TGTGCCAGCAGCCGCTTAGGTCGAGGGGAGCTGTTTTTT. It codes for CASSRLGRGELFF. Complete variable domain (other parts from reference TRBV7-9 and TRBJ2-2): DTGVSQNPRHKITKRGQNVTFRCDPISEHNRLYWYRQTLGQGPEFLTYFQNEAQLEKSRLLSDRFSAERPKGSFSTLEIQRTEQGDSAMYLCASSRLGRGELFFGEGSRLTVL.

The chain couples TRBV29-1 to TRBJ2-5, with TRBD1 matching 7 bases. The CDR3 is made up of 10 amino acids. Germline CDR1 and CDR2: SQVTM and ANQGSEA. V trimming: 7 bases; J trimming: 9 bases; junction bases outside the gene matches: 5. The CDR3 DNA is TGCAGCGGGTATCAGGGGGCCCAGTACTTC. Protein: CSGYQGAQYF.

CDR3 in DNA: TGTGCCAGTAGTACCTTACAGAGTACCAATCAGCCCCAGCATTTT. Translation: CASSTLQSTNQPQHF. V usage is TRBV19 and J usage is TRBJ1-5; no reliable D call. V lost 4 bases and J 3 bases, leaving 13 bases between the germline ends. The CDR3 spans 15 residues. Germline CDR1 is LNHDA and CDR2 is SQIVND (reference sequence).

CDR3 DNA sequence: TGCAGCGCATCGGGACTAGCGGGAGGTTGGGGGGAGACCCAGTACTTC. It translates to CSASGLAGGWGETQYF. This sequence joins TRBV29-1 and TRBJ2-5, with 15 positions matching TRBD2. The CDR3 sequence is 16 residues long. Losses at the gene ends were 7 bases for V and 5 bases for J; bases not matched to a gene: 11. Germline V gene data show CDR1 as SQVTM and CDR2 as ANQGSEA.

This chain uses TRBV28 with TRBJ1-2; 7 nucleotides align to TRBD1. The CDR3 runs to 14 residues. Germline CDR1 MDHEN, CDR2 SYDVKM. V lost 6 bases, J lost 4 bases, and 8 bases stayed unmatched. CDR3 in amino acids: CASRPTGVGYGYTF. CDR3 DNA sequence: TGTGCCAGCAGGCCTACAGGGGTAGGCTATGGCTACACCTTC.

V is TRBV18 and J is TRBJ2-1; D perhaps matches TRBD2 (6 bases). The V end was cut by 6 bases, the J end by 10 bases, with 16 bases between. Germline V gene data show CDR1 as KGHSH and CDR2 as LQKENI. The CDR3 is made up of 13 amino acids. The CDR3 DNA reads as TGTGCCAGCTCCCCGCTAGCGTTACGCGAGCAGTTCTTC. This encodes CASSPLALREQFF.

The rearrangement joins TRBV7-9 to TRBJ2-3; the D gene could be TRBD1 or TRBD2 (5 bases each). Trimming removed 8 bases at V and 8 bases at J, with 8 bases between. CDR1 is SEHNR and CDR2 is FQNEAQ in the germline V gene (reference sequence). The CDR3 is 10 amino acids. This CDR3 reads CASSGTTQYF. For the CDR3, the DNA is TGTGCCAGCTCCGGGACTACGCAGTATTTT.

The V call is TRBV15, the J call TRBJ2-1; TRBD1 might be the D (6 bases). Germline V gene sequence: CDR1 LNHNV, CDR2 YYDKDF (reference sequence). V was trimmed by 1 base and J by 3 bases, leaving 10 bases between them. This CDR3 region has 15 residues. In nucleotides, the CDR3 is TGTGCCACCAGCAGAGCACAGGGATACTACAATGAGCAGTTCTTC. Its protein is CATSRAQGYYNEQFF.

The chain carries TRBV19 and TRBJ1-1, with no clear D. The germline V gene has CDR1 LNHDA and CDR2 SQIVND (reference sequence). This CDR3 contains 14 residues. V lost 2 bases, J lost 0 bases, and 7 bases lay in between. CDR3 DNA: TGTGCCAGTAGTATATCTCTCATGAACACTGAAGCTTTCTTT. Its protein product is CASSISLMNTEAFF.

The chain combines TRBV5-1 with TRBJ1-5; tentatively, D is TRBD1 (6 bases). V gave up 4 bases and J gave up 1 base, with 12 bases separating them. Germline lookup yields CDR1 SGHRS and CDR2 YFSETQ. The CDR3 runs to 15 residues. In DNA, the CDR3 is TGCGCCAGCAGCCGGGGGGACACCAGCAATCAGCCCCAGCATTTT. Translation: CASSRGDTSNQPQHF.

V usage is TRBV28 and J usage is TRBJ1-1; D remains ambiguous. This CDR3 is built from 13 residues. V was trimmed by 1 base and J by 7 bases, leaving 10 bases between them. From germline, CDR1 is MDHEN and CDR2 SYDVKM. The CDR3 is CASSLLGRDEAFF. CDR3 nucleotide sequence: TGTGCCAGCAGTTTATTAGGGAGGGATGAAGCTTTCTTT.

This rearrangement joins TRBV6-5 to TRBJ1-1; possibly TRBD1 for D (5 bases). Trimming took off 5 bases at V and 11 bases at J, with 15 bases between the two ends. The CDR3 has 12 residues. Germline V CDR1 and CDR2: MNHEY, SVGAGI. The CDR3 here is CASSDRQRRAFF. CDR3 nucleotides: TGTGCCAGCAGTGATAGACAGCGTCGGGCTTTCTTT.

The gene calls are TRBV5-1 and TRBJ2-7; 7 bases align to TRBD1. The CDR3 sequence is 12 residues long. Germline V CDR1 and CDR2: SGHRS, YFSETQ. V shed 4 bases, J shed 5 bases, and the junction held 3 bases outside the gene matches. For the CDR3, the DNA is TGCGCCAGCAGCCAAGACAGGGACGAGCAGTACTTC. Translating gives CASSQDRDEQYF. Combining the CDR3 with reference TRBV5-1 and TRBJ2-7 gives the whole variable domain KAGVTQTPRYLIKTRGQQVTLSCSPISGHRSVSWYQQTPGQGLQFLFEYFSETQRNKGNFPGRFSGRQFSNSRSEMNVSTLELGDSALYLCASSQDRDEQYFGPGTRLTVT.

The gene calls are TRBV20-1 and TRBJ2-7, with D perhaps matching TRBD1 (5 bases). Germline V gene data show CDR1 as DFQATT and CDR2 as SNEGSKA (reference sequence). This CDR3 spans 11 amino acids. V lost 6 bases and J lost 2, with 8 bases in between. CDR3 amino acids: CSAAQAYEQYF. DNA of the CDR3: TGCAGTGCAGCACAGGCCTACGAGCAGTACTTC.

V usage is TRBV15 and J usage is TRBJ1-2; D uncertain. CDR1 is LNHNV and CDR2 is YYDKDF in the germline V gene (reference sequence). The CDR3 is made up of 14 amino acids. Trimming stripped 5 bases from V and 5 bases from J, with 15 bases between. The CDR3 DNA reads TGTGCCACCAGCCGACTGACCGGAGCTTATGGCTACACCTTC. Protein sequence: CATSRLTGAYGYTF.

This chain links TRBV12-5 with TRBJ2-1, with D possibly being TRBD2 (6 bases). Germline V lookup: CDR1 LGHNT, CDR2 FRNRAP. Deletions cut 0 bases from V and 9 bases from J, with 9 bases between. The CDR3 is made up of 13 amino acids. CDR3 sequence (DNA): TGTGCTAGTGGTTTGGTACGGGGGAGTGAGCAGTTCTTC. Translating it yields CASGLVRGSEQFF.

The chain combines TRBV28 with TRBJ2-1; D is uncertain. The CDR3 length is 13 residues. Germline assignment: CDR1 MDHEN and CDR2 SYDVKM. V lost 3 bases and J lost 9, with 12 bases in between. The CDR3 nucleotides are TGTGCCAGCAGTTTTCGAGGTTGGAGTGAGCAGTTCTTC. As protein: CASSFRGWSEQFF.

This chain connects TRBV19 to TRBJ2-5; TRBD1 might be the D (6 bases). Trimming shortened V by 4 bases and J by 5 bases, and 14 bases separated the two germline ends. This CDR3 has 14 residues. Germline CDR1 and CDR2: LNHDA and SQIVND (reference sequence). The DNA for the CDR3 is TGTGCCAGTAGTAAGGCAGGGGCGCGGGAGACCCAGTACTTC. Amino acid sequence: CASSKAGARETQYF.

The genes are TRBV28 and TRBJ1-2; weak D call: TRBD1 (5 bases). V was cut by 5 bases and J by 0 bases, with 16 bases left in between. CDR3 length: 16 amino acids. Germline values: CDR1 MDHEN, CDR2 SYDVKM. CDR3 region: CASSPYPGTSNYGYTF. In nucleotides, the CDR3 is TGTGCCAGCAGTCCTTACCCCGGGACTTCTAACTATGGCTACACCTTC.

The CDR3 reads CASSKTGVESDEQFF. For the CDR3, the DNA is TGTGCCAGCAGTAAAACGGGGGTTGAGAGCGATGAGCAGTTCTTC. This rearrangement joins TRBV7-6 to TRBJ2-1; TRBD2 might be the D (6 bases). Germline lookup yields CDR1 SGHVS and CDR2 FNYEAQ. The CDR3 loop spans 15 amino acids. Trimming stripped 6 bases from V and 8 bases from J, with 20 bases between.